In its sample, the clone carrying this TCR beta chain was seen many times. Its target is not known. This record belongs to a study of neurological immune-mediated disorders. Findings of the study overall: HTLV-1-associated myelopathy had the most TCR clonal expansion, whereas multiple sclerosis had the least (lower than in healthy controls).

The authors obtained over 180 million TCR-beta sequences from 15-18 subjects per sequencing run. Via MiXCR, TCRdb re-called the 5' RACE reads, giving one row per CDR3 protein. The sample consists of over 45,000 distinct CDR3 sequences, around 3.3% of them appearing once. The germline V gene has CDR1 SGHRS and CDR2 YFSETQ. Trimming took 0 bases from V and 2 from J; bases not matched to a gene: 1. This CDR3 has 14 amino acids. It was from 2 million PBMCs stored at -80 C that the unsorted libraries were obtained. This chain connects TRBV5-1 to TRBJ2-7, with 8 bases aligning to TRBD1. The receptor comes from a woman between 45 and 60 years old with multiple sclerosis. Sequenced sample: PBMCs. Here the CDR3 reads CASSLDRGAYEQYF. The DNA of the CDR3 is TGCGCCAGCAGCTTGGACAGGGGGGCCTACGAGCAGTACTTC.